What follows is one T cell receptor beta chain and its context. In germline, CDR1 is SGHVS, CDR2 FQNEAQ. The CDR3 is 15 residues long. V lost 5 bases and J 0 bases, leaving 12 bases between the germline ends. Repertoires were generated with immunoSEQ multiplex PCR, while TCRdb's copy carries only in-frame clones and drops some. This sample yields 200,000 to 250,000 clones, of which roughly 84% are seen a single time; 15% to 20% belongs to the top ten. This entry is derived from a study of blood T cell repertoires in COVID-19. Across the whole study: The samples span acute and convalescent COVID-19 from the United States, Italy and Spain. T cells, B-cell-depleted T cells, or PBMCs supplied cDNA or gDNA.

The chain combines TRBV7-8 with TRBJ2-3, with TRBD2 as a possible D gene (5 bases). The specimen sequenced was peripheral blood. The origin of this receptor is a man between 25 and 39 years old with active or convalescent COVID-19. DNA of the CDR3: TGTGCCAGCAGCGCCAGGACGGGAAGCACAGATACGCAGTATTTT. It yields the protein CASSARTGSTDTQYF.